Following are 27 T cell receptor beta chains from one sample sequenced in a study of shared clonotypes between healthy human individuals. Assay: immunoSEQ multiplex PCR; the TCRdb copy retains only in-frame clones and omits some. The data hold around 2,100,000 clones, with less than 95% observed a single time. Selected positively for CCR7 and CD45RO-negative, naive CD8 cells excluded terminally differentiated effector memory CD45RA+ cells. Input material: naive CD8+ T cells sorted from blood. These receptors were taken from a man between 18 and 29 years old in good health.

The V gene is TRBV21-1, the J gene TRBJ2-7; the listed D gene, TRBD1, was not tested against the DNA. TRBV21-1 is given as a pseudogene. This CDR3 comprises 15 residues. The DNA of the CDR3 is TGTGCCAGCAGCACCTCTTCCGGGACACGCTACGAGCAGTACTTC. This sequence encodes CASSTSSGTRYEQYF.

V gene TRBV7-9 combines with J gene TRBJ1-1; maybe TRBD1 (5 bases). This CDR3 has 14 residues. V lost 3 bases and J 5 bases, leaving 13 bases between the germline ends. The germline V gene encodes CDR1 SEHNR and CDR2 FQNEAQ (reference sequence). CDR3 in amino acids: CASSFAFGGTEAFF. CDR3 DNA sequence: TGTGCCAGCAGCTTCGCCTTCGGGGGGACTGAAGCTTTCTTT.

The V gene is TRBV2, the J gene TRBJ2-1; TRBD2 is a possible D gene (6 bases). The germline V gene has CDR1 SNHLY and CDR2 FYNNEI. V was cut by 11 bases and J by 7 bases, with 18 bases left in between. This CDR3 has 13 amino acids. This CDR3 reads CALKGGVGNEQFF. CDR3 in DNA: TGTGCCCTAAAAGGCGGGGTGGGTAATGAGCAGTTCTTC. The full variable domain, in which reference TRBV2 and TRBJ2-1 provide the parts outside the CDR3, is EPEVTQTPSHQVTQMGQEVILRCVPISNHLYFYWYRQILGQKVEFLVSFYNNEISEKSEIFDDQFSVERPDGSNFTLKIRSTKLEDSAMYFCALKGGVGNEQFFGPGTRLTVL.

V gene TRBV7-9 combines with J gene TRBJ1-1; no clear D gene. Trimming cost V 6 bases and J 1 base, with 9 bases left between them. The CDR3 runs 13 residues. The V gene's germline CDR1 is SEHNR and CDR2 FQNEAQ (reference sequence). The CDR3 region is CASRRERNTEAFF. In DNA, the CDR3 is TGTGCCAGCAGAAGGGAGCGGAACACTGAAGCTTTCTTT.

V and J are TRBV6-5 and TRBJ1-2; 9 nucleotides line up with TRBD1. The CDR3 runs to 16 residues. Germline V gene sequence: CDR1 MNHEY, CDR2 SVGAGI. The ends lost 2 bases at V and 8 bases at J; junction bases unmatched: 12. CDR3: CASSYTIGTGSDGYTF. In DNA form, the CDR3 reads TGTGCCAGCAGTTACACGATCGGGACAGGGTCTGACGGCTACACCTTC.

The chain is built from TRBV12-5 and TRBJ2-6, with D possibly matching TRBD1 (6 bases). The CDR3 consists of 17 residues. V lost 7 bases and J lost 3, with 19 bases in between. CDR1 is LGHNT and CDR2 is FRNRAP in the germline V gene. DNA for the CDR3: TGTGCTAGTGCTGGATACAGGGAAATTGGTGGGGCCAACGTCCTGACTTTC. Its protein is CASAGYREIGGANVLTF.

With regard to this clone: Other DNA sequences of this sample code for an identical CDR3. The V call is TRBV6-6, the J call TRBJ1-5; D is possibly TRBD1 (6 bases). CDR3 length: 14 amino acids. Germline CDR1 is MNHNY and CDR2 is SVGAGI (reference sequence). The germline V and J ends were trimmed by 8 bases and 7 bases, with 18 bases remaining between them. CDR3 loop: CASSSPGVNQPQHF. The CDR3 DNA follows: TGTGCCAGCTCCTCGCCAGGGGTCAACCAGCCCCAGCATTTT.

This chain joins TRBV6-1 and TRBJ1-2; no definite D call. CDR1 and CDR2 from the germline V gene are MNHNS and SASEGT. V was pared by 8 bases and J by 8 bases, with 15 bases between. The CDR3 sequence is 12 residues long. The CDR3 reads CASLRIGEGYTF. The CDR3 region has the DNA TGTGCCAGCCTCAGGATCGGGGAAGGCTACACCTTC.

This clone appeared a single time. The chain has TRBV6-6 and TRBJ2-7; D remains unclear. V was pared by 7 bases and J by 2 bases, with 12 bases between. The length of the CDR3 is 13 residues. The germline V gene encodes CDR1 MNHNY and CDR2 SVGAGI (reference sequence). The CDR3: CASIGPPTYEQYF. CDR3 sequence (DNA): TGTGCCAGCATAGGTCCCCCAACCTACGAGCAGTACTTC.

The chain carries TRBV27 and TRBJ2-1; 8 nucleotides match TRBD2. Germline CDR1 reads MNHEY; CDR2 reads SMNVEV (reference sequence). CDR3 length equals 15 residues. Trimming cost V 3 bases and J 5 bases; bases outside gene matches: 6. CDR3 residues: CASSFETSGNNEQFF. The CDR3 nucleotides are TGTGCCAGCAGTTTCGAAACTAGCGGAAACAATGAGCAGTTCTTC.

The chain links TRBV7-9 to TRBJ2-2; 10 bases map to TRBD1. The CDR3 runs to 16 residues. Germline lookup yields CDR1 SEHNR and CDR2 FQNEAQ (reference sequence). Losses at the gene ends were 4 bases for V and 1 base for J; bases not matched to a gene: 3. Here the CDR3 reads CASSSGQGENTGELFF. The CDR3, as DNA: TGTGCCAGCAGCTCCGGACAGGGGGAGAACACCGGGGAGCTGTTTTTT.

The rearrangement links TRBV12-5 to TRBJ2-5; tentative D call: TRBD2 (5 bases). CDR3 length: 11 residues. Germline-derived CDR1 and CDR2 are LGHNT and FRNRAP. V was trimmed by 6 bases and J by 7 bases, leaving 9 bases between them. CDR3 sequence reads: CASGKSGTQYF. CDR3 bases: TGTGCTAGTGGCAAGAGCGGGACCCAGTACTTC.

This clone was observed a few times. The chain carries TRBV27 and TRBJ1-2; 8 bases align to TRBD1. The germline V gene has CDR1 MNHEY and CDR2 SMNVEV (reference sequence). V lost 4 bases and J lost 5; bases outside the gene matches: 6. This CDR3 spans 14 amino acids. The CDR3 sequence is CASSSGQGTYGYTF. CDR3 nucleotide sequence: TGTGCCAGCAGTTCTGGACAGGGAACGTATGGCTACACCTTC.

The chain recombines TRBV4-1 with TRBJ2-1, with 9 bases lining up with TRBD1. CDR3 length: 17 residues. V dropped 0 bases and J dropped 5; count of bases not matched to a gene: 8. In germline, CDR1 is MGHRA, CDR2 YSYEKL. The CDR3 here is CASSQDRTGGANNEQFF. The DNA of the CDR3 is TGCGCCAGCAGCCAAGATCGAACAGGGGGCGCCAACAATGAGCAGTTCTTC.

The chain is built from TRBV7-9 and TRBJ2-7, with D uncertain. V was clipped by 5 bases and J by 6 bases, with 8 bases between them. CDR3 length equals 11 residues. Per the germline V gene, CDR1 is SEHNR and CDR2 is FQNEAQ (reference sequence). DNA of the CDR3: TGTGCCAGCAGCGGTGAAAGCGAGCAGTACTTC. Its translation: CASSGESEQYF.

The chain links TRBV9 to TRBJ2-6; D is perhaps TRBD1 (5 bases). The CDR3 spans 18 residues. Germline V gene lookup returns CDR1 SGDLS and CDR2 YYNGEE. Trimming removed 3 bases at V and 0 bases at J, with 16 bases between. The CDR3 DNA follows: TGTGCCAGCAGCGCCGAAGGGGTCCCGTCCTCTGGGGCCAACGTCCTGACTTTC. The encoded protein is CASSAEGVPSSGANVLTF.

On this clone itself: The sample has other DNA sequences that encode this CDR3 too. The rearrangement links TRBV28 to TRBJ1-3; D unresolved. The CDR3 runs 14 residues. V was shortened by 3 bases and J by 1 base, with 7 bases between the two germline ends. Germline values: CDR1 MDHEN, CDR2 SYDVKM. The CDR3 sequence is CASSFEGSGNTIYF. The CDR3 nucleotides read TGTGCCAGCAGTTTCGAAGGTTCTGGAAACACCATATATTTT.

This rearrangement joins TRBV5-4 to TRBJ1-3; TRBD1 is a possible D gene (5 bases). The CDR3 is 15 amino acids. Germline V gene data show CDR1 as SGHNT and CDR2 as YYREEE (reference sequence). V dropped 4 bases and J dropped 2 bases, with 13 bases sitting between them. CDR3 coding DNA: TGTGCCAGCAGCCAAACCAGGGACCCTGGAAACACCATATATTTT. Amino acid sequence: CASSQTRDPGNTIYF.

The rearrangement uses TRBV6-1 and TRBJ1-2; 8 positions match TRBD1. Trimming at V came to 1 base and at J to 4 bases, leaving 2 bases not matched to a gene. Germline V gives CDR1 MNHNS, CDR2 SASEGT. The CDR3 is 14 amino acids. The CDR3 protein is CASSEGQGLYGYTF. The CDR3 DNA reads as TGTGCCAGCAGTGAAGGACAGGGGCTCTATGGCTACACCTTC.

The chain is built from TRBV27 and TRBJ2-5; perhaps TRBD2 as D (6 bases). The J call is uncertain, as TRBJ2-7 better fits the DNA end. Germline loops: CDR1 MNHEY, CDR2 SMNVEV (reference sequence). The CDR3 sequence is 15 residues long. In DNA form, the CDR3 reads TGTGCCAGCAGCCCGGACTACCAACCCTTTTACGAGCAGTACTTC. Its protein is CASSPDYQPFYEQYF.

This clone was found a few times. As DNA, the CDR3 is TGTGCCAGCAGCTTCCCGGGACAGGGCTATGGCTACACCTTC. Amino acids: CASSFPGQGYGYTF. This sequence joins TRBV7-9 and TRBJ1-2, with 9 nucleotides matching TRBD1. From germline, CDR1 is SEHNR and CDR2 FQNEAQ (reference sequence). This CDR3 is 14 amino acids long. The V segment lost 3 bases and the J segment 4 bases; nucleotides outside the gene matches: 3.

This rearrangement joins TRBV27 to TRBJ2-3; the D gene is possibly TRBD1 (6 bases). Trimming left V 8 bases short and J 3 bases short, with 9 bases between. The CDR3 is made up of 12 amino acids. Germline V gene lookup returns CDR1 MNHEY and CDR2 SMNVEV (reference sequence). CDR3 amino acids: CASGGGTDTQYF. CDR3 sequence (DNA): TGTGCCAGCGGGGGCGGGACAGATACGCAGTATTTT.

The CDR3 is CASSLGLAGGEQYF. DNA of the CDR3: TGTGCCAGCAGCCTGGGACTAGCGGGGGGCGAGCAGTACTTC. The chain has TRBV6-6 and TRBJ2-7, with 15 positions matching TRBD2. J was trimmed by 6 bases and V by 6 bases; bases with no gene match: 3. Per the germline V gene, CDR1 is MNHNY and CDR2 is SVGAGI (reference sequence). The CDR3 sequence is 14 residues long.

The V and J genes are TRBV7-9 and TRBJ1-3, with 9 bases that match TRBD1. Germline trimming cut 5 bases from V and 0 bases from J; bases unmatched to any gene: 5. This CDR3 spans 16 amino acids. Germline lookup yields CDR1 SEHNR and CDR2 FQNEAQ (reference sequence). The CDR3 loop is CASSPDRGSSGNTIYF. The CDR3 nucleotides are TGTGCCAGCAGCCCCGACAGGGGGAGCTCTGGAAACACCATATATTTT.

This clone was detected once. The rearrangement uses TRBV4-1 and TRBJ2-7; possibly TRBD2 for D (6 bases). CDR1 and CDR2 from the germline V gene are MGHRA and YSYEKL. V shed 1 base and J shed 2 bases, with 15 bases lying between them. This CDR3 spans 16 amino acids. The CDR3 coding sequence is TGCGCCAGCAGCCAAGGCGGGGCAGGTTCTCCCTACGAGCAGTACTTC. It yields the protein CASSQGGAGSPYEQYF.

The rearrangement uses TRBV4-3 and TRBJ2-1; 7 nucleotides align to TRBD2. The V segment lost 1 base and the J segment 6 bases; nucleotides outside the gene matches: 9. Germline V gene data show CDR1 as LGHNA and CDR2 as YSLEER. This CDR3 has 16 amino acids. This CDR3 is CASSQVPGGGGNEQFF. The CDR3 DNA reads as TGCGCCAGCAGCCAAGTCCCCGGCGGGGGAGGCAATGAGCAGTTCTTC.

The chain uses TRBV6-1 and TRBJ2-7; 7 nucleotides line up with TRBD2. CDR1 MNHNS and CDR2 SASEGT come from the germline V gene. The V and J ends lost 5 bases and 0 bases, in that order; junction bases with no gene match: 4. The CDR3 totals 14 residues. The CDR3 spells CASSLAGDSYEQYF. CDR3 DNA: TGTGCCAGCAGTCTGGCGGGGGACTCCTACGAGCAGTACTTC.